Detailed here is one T cell receptor beta chain. Its antigen is unknown. Germline is not matched at one junction end, which may reflect a read error. Profiles of TCR beta VDJ and CDR3 were generated from a genomic DNA template. TCRdb re-analysed the reads in MiXCR, keeping a single row per CDR3 protein. This sample yields a few hundred thousand distinct CDR3 sequences, of which around 63% are seen a single time; approximately 32% belongs to the top ten. The data were obtained in a study of CD8+CD57+ T cells in acquired aplastic anemia. The overall study: Mean read depth for CD4+ cells from healthy donors was 10 million to 13 million.

Per the germline V gene, CDR1 is SGHVS and CDR2 is FQNEAQ. This CDR3 has 14 amino acids. Study results and limitations: The same twenty-nine CD8+ CDR3 sequences occurred in patients and in controls.

V gene TRBV7-8 combines with J gene TRBJ1-2; 8 bases are shared with TRBD1. The clonotype comes from a human donor in good health. Material: sorted CD4+, CD8+, or CD8+CD57+ T cells (not recorded which) from PBMCs. In DNA, the CDR3 is TGTGCCCTCAGACCAGGGGGCGCGGGCTATGGCTACGCCTTC. Translating gives CALRPGGAGYGYAF.